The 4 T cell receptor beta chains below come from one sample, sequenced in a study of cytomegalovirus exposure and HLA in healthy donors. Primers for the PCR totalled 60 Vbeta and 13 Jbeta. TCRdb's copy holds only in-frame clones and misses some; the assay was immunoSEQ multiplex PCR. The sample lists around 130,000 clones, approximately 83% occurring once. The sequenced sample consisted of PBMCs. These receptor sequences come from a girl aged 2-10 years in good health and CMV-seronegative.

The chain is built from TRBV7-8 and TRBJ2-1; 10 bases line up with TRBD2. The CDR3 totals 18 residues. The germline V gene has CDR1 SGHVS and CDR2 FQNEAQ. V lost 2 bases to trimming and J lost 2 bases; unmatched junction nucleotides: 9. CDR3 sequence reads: CASSLYGLAGAPYNEQFF. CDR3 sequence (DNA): TGTGCCAGCAGCTTATATGGGCTAGCGGGAGCCCCCTACAATGAGCAGTTCTTC.

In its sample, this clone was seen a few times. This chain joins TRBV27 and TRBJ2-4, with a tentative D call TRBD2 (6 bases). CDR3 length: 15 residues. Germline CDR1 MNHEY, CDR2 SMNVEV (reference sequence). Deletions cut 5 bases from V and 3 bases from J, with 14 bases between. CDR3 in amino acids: CASSPRSGVKNIQYF. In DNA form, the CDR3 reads TGTGCCAGCAGTCCGAGGTCGGGGGTCAAAAACATTCAGTACTTC.

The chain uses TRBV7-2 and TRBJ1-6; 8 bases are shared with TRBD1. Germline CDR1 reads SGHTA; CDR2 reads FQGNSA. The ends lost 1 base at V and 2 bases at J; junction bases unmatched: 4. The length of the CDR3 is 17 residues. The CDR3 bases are TGTGCCAGCAGCTTAGGGACAGGGAACACCTATAATTCACCCCTCCACTTT. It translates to CASSLGTGNTYNSPLHF.

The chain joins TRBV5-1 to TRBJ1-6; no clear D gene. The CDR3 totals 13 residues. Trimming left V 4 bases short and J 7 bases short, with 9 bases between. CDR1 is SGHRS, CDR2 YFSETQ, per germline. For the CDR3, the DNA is TGCGCCAGCAGCCCTGGGGAGAATTCACCCCTCCACTTT. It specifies CASSPGENSPLHF.